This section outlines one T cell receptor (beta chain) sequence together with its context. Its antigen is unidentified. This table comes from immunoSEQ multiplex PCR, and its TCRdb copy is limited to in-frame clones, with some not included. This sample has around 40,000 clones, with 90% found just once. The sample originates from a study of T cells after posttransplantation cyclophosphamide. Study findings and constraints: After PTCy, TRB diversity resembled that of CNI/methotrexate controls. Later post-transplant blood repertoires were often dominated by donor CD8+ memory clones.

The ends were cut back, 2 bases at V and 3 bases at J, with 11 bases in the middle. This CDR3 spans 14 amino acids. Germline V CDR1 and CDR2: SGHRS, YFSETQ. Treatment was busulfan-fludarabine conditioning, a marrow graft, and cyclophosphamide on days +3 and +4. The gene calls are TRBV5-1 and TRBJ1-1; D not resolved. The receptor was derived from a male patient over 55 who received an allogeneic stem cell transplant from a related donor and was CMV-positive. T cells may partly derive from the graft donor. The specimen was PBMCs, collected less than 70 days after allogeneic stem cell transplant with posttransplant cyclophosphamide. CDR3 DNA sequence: TGCGCCAGCAGCTTCAATGGAGGGCACACTGAAGCTTTCTTT. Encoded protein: CASSFNGGHTEAFF.